The present T cell receptor beta chain was sequenced within a study of T cell responses to AZD1222 COVID-19 vaccine. General study points: The span of vaccine-associated CD4 TCRs extended across spike, with dominance at 160-218 and 743-854. Donors were mostly white British, more females; clonal diversity possibly underestimated. Only six individuals given AZD1222 were seropositive at baseline. Reportedly, close to half of spike-specific TCRs are directed against unmutated variant regions.

The method was immunoSEQ multiplex PCR; TCRdb's version includes in-frame clones alone and lacks a portion of them. The sample comprises 150,000 to 200,000 clones, around 87% of which are singletons, and less than 3% rests with the top ten. About this clone: The antigen is undetermined.

The clonotype was recovered from an adult in good health. Specimen: peripheral blood, collected on day 0 of MenACWY control vaccination.

The CDR3 loop is CASSRGLAGHEQYF. CDR3 coding DNA: TGTGCCAGCAGCCGGGGACTAGCGGGACACGAGCAGTACTTC. This chain joins TRBV3-1 (or the pseudogene TRBV3-2) and TRBJ2-7; TRBD2 aligns across 13 bases. The CDR3 contains 14 residues. The germline gives CDR1 LGHDT, CDR2 YNNKEL (reference sequence). J was trimmed by 5 bases and V by 4 bases; bases with no gene match: 2.